The sequence of this T cell receptor beta chain was determined in a study of beta chain features in type 1 diabetes. Study-wide context: Patients shared similar age, gender and cell yields with healthy donors. All samples together contributed more than 90,000,000 sorted cells for examination. Notes on the study in general: VDJ junctions in type 1 diabetes patients carried more deletions and fewer insertions.

Once sorted, every population was more than 95% pure. As concerns this clone: Its target is unknown.

The investigators reverse transcribed all of the isolated RNA, so they sequenced expressed TCRB transcripts. Clones were sequenced by immunoSEQ multiplex PCR, and TCRdb holds only the in-frame ones, with some missing. The sample has about 900,000 clones; roughly 15% are singletons. Per germline, CDR1 MNHEY and CDR2 SMNVEV (reference sequence). This CDR3 is 14 amino acids long. V lost 3 bases, J lost 4 bases, and 11 bases lay in between. Sequenced material: naive CD4+ T cells from blood. V usage is TRBV27 and J usage is TRBJ2-3; weak D call: TRBD2 (5 bases). The TCR originated in a woman aged 18-30 years in good health. The CDR3 DNA reads as TGTGCCAGCAGTTTCATCGGGGTTCCAGATACGCAGTATTTT. Translating gives CASSFIGVPDTQYF.